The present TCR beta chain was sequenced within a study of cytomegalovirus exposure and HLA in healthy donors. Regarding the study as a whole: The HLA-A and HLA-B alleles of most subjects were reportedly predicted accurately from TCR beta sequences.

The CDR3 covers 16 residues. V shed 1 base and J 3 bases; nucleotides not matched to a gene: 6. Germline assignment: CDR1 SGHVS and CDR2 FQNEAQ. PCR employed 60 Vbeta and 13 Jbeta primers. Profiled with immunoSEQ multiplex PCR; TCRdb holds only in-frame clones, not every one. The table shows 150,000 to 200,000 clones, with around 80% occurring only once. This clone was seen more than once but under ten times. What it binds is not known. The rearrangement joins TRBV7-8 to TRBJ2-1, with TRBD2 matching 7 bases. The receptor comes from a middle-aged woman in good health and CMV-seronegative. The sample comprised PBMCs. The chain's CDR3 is CASSLGLAAIYNEQFF. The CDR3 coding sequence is TGTGCCAGCAGCTTAGGGCTAGCGGCGATCTACAATGAGCAGTTCTTC.